The present TCR beta chain was sequenced within a study of shared clonotypes between healthy human individuals. Study conclusions and caveats: Between a few donors, naive CD4 clonotypes were shared at a level of approximately 5%. Estimated richness was generally greater in naive than memory subsets.

Repertoires were generated with immunoSEQ multiplex PCR, while TCRdb's copy carries only in-frame clones and drops some. The data contain some 2,500,000 clones, roughly 93% of them singletons. Germline CDR1 and CDR2: SGHDT and YYEEEE. The V gene lost 4 bases and the J gene lost 3 bases, with 11 bases spanning the gap. The CDR3 is 14 residues long. A note on this clone: No antigen is known for it.

The origin of this receptor is a man aged 18 to 29 in good health. Some clones in this sample may be carry-over from other donors' samples. Sequences were obtained from naive CD4+ T cells from PBMCs. Subset meaning: CD45RA+ positively selected. The V and J genes are TRBV5-6 and TRBJ2-1, with a weak D call TRBD2 (6 bases). The CDR3 region has the DNA TGTGCCAGCAGCCTACGGGACTTCTACAATGAGCAGTTCTTC. Its protein is CASSLRDFYNEQFF.